This T cell receptor (beta chain) was observed in a study of shared clonotypes between healthy human individuals. This CDR3 contains 17 residues. Germline V lookup: CDR1 SEHNR, CDR2 FQNEAQ (reference sequence). Trimming pared 5 bases from V and 5 bases from J, leaving 24 bases between. CD45RO-negative, CCR7-positively selected cells formed the naive CD8 fraction, excluding terminally differentiated effector memory CD45RA+ cells. Assay used: immunoSEQ multiplex PCR; TCRdb lists only in-frame clones, some missing. The sample lists around 2,100,000 clones; 85% to 95% were seen once. The receptor was derived from a man between 18 and 35 years old in good health. The sample comprised naive CD8+ T cells sorted from blood. The chain couples TRBV7-9 to TRBJ1-1, with a tentative D call TRBD1 (6 bases). CDR3: CASSRLGQPEWGTEAFF. CDR3 sequence (DNA): TGTGCCAGCAGCCGGTTAGGACAGCCCGAGTGGGGTACTGAAGCTTTCTTT.